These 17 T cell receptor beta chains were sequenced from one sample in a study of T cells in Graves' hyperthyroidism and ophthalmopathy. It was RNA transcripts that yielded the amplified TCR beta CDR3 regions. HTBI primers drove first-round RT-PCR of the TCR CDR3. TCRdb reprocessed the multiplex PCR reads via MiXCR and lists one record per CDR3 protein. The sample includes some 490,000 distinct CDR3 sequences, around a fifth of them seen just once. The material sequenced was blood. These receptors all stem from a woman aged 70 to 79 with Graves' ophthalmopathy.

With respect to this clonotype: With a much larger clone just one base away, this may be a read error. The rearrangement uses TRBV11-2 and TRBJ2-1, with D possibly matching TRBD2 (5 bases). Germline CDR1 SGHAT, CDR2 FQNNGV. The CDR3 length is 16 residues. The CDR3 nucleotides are TGTGCCAGCAGCTTAGGGGCGGTTCCGGGGTACAGTGAGCAGTTCTTC. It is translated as CASSLGAVPGYSEQFF.

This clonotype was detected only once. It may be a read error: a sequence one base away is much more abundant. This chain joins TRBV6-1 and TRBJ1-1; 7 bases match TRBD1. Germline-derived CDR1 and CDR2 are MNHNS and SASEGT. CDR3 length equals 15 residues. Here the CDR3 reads CASSPYGGGDTEALF. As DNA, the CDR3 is TGTGCCAGCAGTCCCTATGGAGGGGGCGACACTGAAGCTCTCTTT.

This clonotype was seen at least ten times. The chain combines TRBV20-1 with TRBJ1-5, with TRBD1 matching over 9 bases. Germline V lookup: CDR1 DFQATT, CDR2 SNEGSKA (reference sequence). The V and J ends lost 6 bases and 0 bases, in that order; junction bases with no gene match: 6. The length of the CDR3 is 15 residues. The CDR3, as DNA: TGCAGTGCGGCAAAGGGACAGGGTAGCAATCAGCCCCAGCATTTT. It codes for CSAAKGQGSNQPQHF.

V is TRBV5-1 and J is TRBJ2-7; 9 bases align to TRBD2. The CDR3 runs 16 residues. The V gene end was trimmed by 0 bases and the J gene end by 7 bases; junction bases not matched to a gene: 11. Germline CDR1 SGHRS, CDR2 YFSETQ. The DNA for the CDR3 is TGCGCCAGCAGCTTGGAGGCTAGCGGGACCTCTGGGGAGCAGTACTTC. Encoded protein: CASSLEASGTSGEQYF.

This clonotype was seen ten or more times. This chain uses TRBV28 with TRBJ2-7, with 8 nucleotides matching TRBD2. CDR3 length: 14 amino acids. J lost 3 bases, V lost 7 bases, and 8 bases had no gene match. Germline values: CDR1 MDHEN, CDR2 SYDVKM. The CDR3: CASTRGGAGYEQYF. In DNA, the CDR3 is TGTGCCAGCACCCGGGGGGGGGCAGGCTACGAGCAGTACTTC.

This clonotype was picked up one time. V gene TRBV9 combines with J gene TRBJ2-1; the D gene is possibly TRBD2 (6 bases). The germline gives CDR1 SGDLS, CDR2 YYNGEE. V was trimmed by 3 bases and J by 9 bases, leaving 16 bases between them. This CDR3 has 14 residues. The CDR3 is CASSATPSASEQFF. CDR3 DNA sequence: TGTGCCAGCAGCGCGACCCCTAGCGCGAGTGAGCAGTTCTTC.

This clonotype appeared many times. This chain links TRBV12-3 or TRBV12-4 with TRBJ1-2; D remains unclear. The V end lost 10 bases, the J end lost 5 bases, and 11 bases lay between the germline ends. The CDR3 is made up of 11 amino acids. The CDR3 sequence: CATSDRYGYTF. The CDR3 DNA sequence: TGTGCCACCTCGGACCGTTATGGCTACACCTTC.

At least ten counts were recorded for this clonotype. The CDR3 coding sequence is TGTGCCAGCAGTGGTAATACAGGTTTCCAAGAGACCCAGTACTTC. Protein product: CASSGNTGFQETQYF. The V gene is TRBV28, the J gene TRBJ2-5, with D perhaps matching TRBD1 (5 bases). The CDR3 extends over 15 amino acids. Trimming removed 5 bases at V and 1 base at J, with 14 bases between. CDR1 and CDR2 (germline): MDHEN, SYDVKM.

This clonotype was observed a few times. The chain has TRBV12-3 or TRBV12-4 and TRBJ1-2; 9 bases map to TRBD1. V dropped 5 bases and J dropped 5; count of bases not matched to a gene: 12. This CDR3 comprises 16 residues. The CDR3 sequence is CASSPRRGDRAYGYTF. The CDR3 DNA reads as TGTGCCAGCAGTCCCCGGAGAGGGGACAGGGCTTATGGCTACACCTTC.

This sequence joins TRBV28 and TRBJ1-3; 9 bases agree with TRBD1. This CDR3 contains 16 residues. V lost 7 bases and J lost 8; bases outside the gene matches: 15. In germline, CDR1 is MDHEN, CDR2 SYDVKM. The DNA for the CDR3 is TGTGCCAGCATTCCGGGACAGGGTTTTTTTAGGGACACCATATATTTT. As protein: CASIPGQGFFRDTIYF.

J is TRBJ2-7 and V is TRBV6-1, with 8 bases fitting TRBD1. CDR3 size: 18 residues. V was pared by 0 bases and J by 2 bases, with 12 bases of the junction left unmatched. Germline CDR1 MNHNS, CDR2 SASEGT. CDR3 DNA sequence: TGTGCCAGCAGTGAAGCTCGGTGGTCGAACAGGGGGACCTACGAGCAGTACTTC. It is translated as CASSEARWSNRGTYEQYF.

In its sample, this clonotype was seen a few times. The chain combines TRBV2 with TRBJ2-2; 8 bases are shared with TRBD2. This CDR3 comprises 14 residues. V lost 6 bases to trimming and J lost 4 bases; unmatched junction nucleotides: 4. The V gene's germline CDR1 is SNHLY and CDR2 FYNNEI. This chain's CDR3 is CASRPSGFTGELFF. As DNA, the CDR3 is TGTGCCAGCAGGCCTAGCGGGTTCACCGGGGAGCTGTTTTTT.

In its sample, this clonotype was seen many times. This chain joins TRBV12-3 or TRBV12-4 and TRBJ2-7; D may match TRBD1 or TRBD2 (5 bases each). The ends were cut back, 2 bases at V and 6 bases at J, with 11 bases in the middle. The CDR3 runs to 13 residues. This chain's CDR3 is CASSLQGRGEQYF. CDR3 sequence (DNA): TGTGCCAGCAGTTTACAGGGCCGGGGCGAGCAGTACTTC.

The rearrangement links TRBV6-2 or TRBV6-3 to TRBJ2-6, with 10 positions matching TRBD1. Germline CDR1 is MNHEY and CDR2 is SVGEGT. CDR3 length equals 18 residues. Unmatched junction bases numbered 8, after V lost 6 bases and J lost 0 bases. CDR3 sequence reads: CASSFQGQGSSGANVLTF. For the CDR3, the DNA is TGTGCCAGCAGCTTTCAGGGACAGGGGAGCTCTGGGGCCAACGTCCTGACTTTC.

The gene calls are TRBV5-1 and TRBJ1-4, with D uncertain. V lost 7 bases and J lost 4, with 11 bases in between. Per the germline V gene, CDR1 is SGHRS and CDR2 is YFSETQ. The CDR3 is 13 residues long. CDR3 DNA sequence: TGCGCCAGCTCCCCCGCGGGTAATGAAAAACTGTTTTTT. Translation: CASSPAGNEKLFF. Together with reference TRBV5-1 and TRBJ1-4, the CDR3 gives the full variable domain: KAGVTQTPRYLIKTRGQQVTLSCSPISGHRSVSWYQQTPGQGLQFLFEYFSETQRNKGNFPGRFSGRQFSNSRSEMNVSTLELGDSALYLCASSPAGNEKLFFGSGTQLSVL.

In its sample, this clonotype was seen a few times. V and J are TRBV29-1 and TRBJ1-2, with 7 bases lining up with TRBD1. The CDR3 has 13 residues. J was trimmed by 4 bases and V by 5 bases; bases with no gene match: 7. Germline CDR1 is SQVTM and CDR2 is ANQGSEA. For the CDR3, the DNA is TGCAGCGTTTCGACAGGGTCGGGCTATGGCTACACCTTC. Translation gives CSVSTGSGYGYTF.

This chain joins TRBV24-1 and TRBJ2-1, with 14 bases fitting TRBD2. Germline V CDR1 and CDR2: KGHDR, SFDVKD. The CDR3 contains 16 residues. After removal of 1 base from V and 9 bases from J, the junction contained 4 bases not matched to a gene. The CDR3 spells CATSDFGTSGRTEQFF. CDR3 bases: TGTGCCACCAGTGATTTTGGGACTAGCGGGAGAACTGAGCAGTTCTTC.